Following are 27 T cell receptor beta chains from one sample sequenced in a study of blood T cell repertoires in COVID-19. The table came from immunoSEQ multiplex PCR; TCRdb's copy has only in-frame clones and leaves some out. Of some 200,000 clones listed, more than 65% were seen once; the top ten hold about 8.9%. Sequencing was done on a sample of peripheral blood. These receptors all stem from a man over 45 with active or convalescent COVID-19.

The chain couples TRBV20-1 to TRBJ1-2; 10 bases fit TRBD1. The J segment lost 5 bases and the V segment lost 3 bases, leaving 12 bases of the junction unmatched. The CDR3 consists of 16 residues. Germline CDR1 and CDR2: DFQATT and SNEGSKA (reference sequence). CDR3 nucleotides: TGCAGTGCTAGTTTTTCGGGACAGGGGCCAGGATATGGCTACACCTTC. Amino acids: CSASFSGQGPGYGYTF.

The rearrangement links TRBV5-1 to TRBJ1-4; TRBD1 is a possible D gene (6 bases). The CDR3 consists of 12 residues. V lost 2 bases and J lost 8, with 7 bases in between. CDR1 and CDR2 from the germline V gene are SGHRS and YFSETQ. The CDR3 is CASSFQGEKLFF. The DNA for the CDR3 is TGCGCCAGCAGCTTTCAGGGGGAAAAACTGTTTTTT.

The rearrangement uses TRBV21-1 and TRBJ2-3; the table's D call, TRBD2, has no DNA check behind it. TRBV21-1 is described as a pseudogene. The CDR3 has 14 amino acids. CDR3 DNA sequence: TGTGCCAGCAGCGCCCAACTAGGGAGAGCTACGCAGTATTTT. It yields the protein CASSAQLGRATQYF.

V usage is TRBV5-6 and J usage is TRBJ2-2; TRBD1 aligns across 9 bases. J was trimmed by 2 bases and V by 5 bases; bases with no gene match: 4. Germline CDR1 SGHDT, CDR2 YYEEEE. CDR3 length: 15 residues. CDR3 in amino acids: CASSLTGGNTGELFF. The CDR3 bases are TGTGCCAGCAGTTTAACAGGGGGCAACACCGGGGAGCTGTTTTTT.

This clone has only one observation. DNA for the CDR3: TGCGCCAGCAGCTACTCTCCAAAGGGGGCTTCCTCTGGAAACACCATATATTTT. Translation: CASSYSPKGASSGNTIYF. The chain carries TRBV5-1 and TRBJ1-3; 7 bases line up with TRBD1. There are 18 residues in the CDR3. Unmatched junction bases numbered 12, after V lost 3 bases and J lost 0 bases. Germline V gives CDR1 SGHRS, CDR2 YFSETQ.

V is TRBV7-2 and J is TRBJ1-2, with 7 bases lining up with TRBD1. With 4 bases clipped from V and 2 bases from J, the junction kept 7 bases outside the gene matches. CDR3 length: 15 amino acids. The V gene's germline CDR1 is SGHTA and CDR2 FQGNSA. The CDR3 is CASSSRQGANYGYTF. The CDR3, as DNA: TGTGCCAGCAGCTCAAGACAGGGCGCGAACTATGGCTACACCTTC.

This chain links TRBV19 with TRBJ2-1; 11 positions agree with TRBD2. The V segment lost 3 bases and the J segment 8 bases; nucleotides outside the gene matches: 12. CDR1 LNHDA and CDR2 SQIVND come from the germline V gene (reference sequence). This CDR3 region has 17 residues. CDR3 residues: CASSIGLAGYSLDEQFF. The CDR3 DNA follows: TGTGCCAGTAGTATCGGACTAGCGGGCTACTCTCTCGATGAGCAGTTCTTC.

The chain recombines TRBV27 with TRBJ2-7; D not certain. Deletions cut 3 bases from V and 2 bases from J, with 23 bases between. The CDR3 is 18 amino acids. Germline CDR1 MNHEY, CDR2 SMNVEV (reference sequence). The CDR3 region is CASSLGPRSLGRPYEQYF. The DNA of the CDR3 is TGTGCCAGCAGTTTGGGCCCTCGTTCCTTGGGCAGGCCCTACGAGCAGTACTTC.

J is TRBJ2-1 and V is TRBV29-1, with no clear D. The CDR3 extends over 14 amino acids. V lost 4 bases and J 2 bases, leaving 12 bases between the germline ends. CDR1 and CDR2 from the germline V gene are SQVTM and ANQGSEA. CDR3 in amino acids: CSVGVTATYNEQFF. The CDR3 DNA sequence: TGCAGCGTTGGGGTGACTGCCACCTACAATGAGCAGTTCTTC.

V usage is TRBV5-4 and J usage is TRBJ2-1, with 8 bases lining up with TRBD2. Germline V gives CDR1 SGHNT, CDR2 YYREEE (reference sequence). The CDR3 loop spans 15 amino acids. With 4 bases clipped from V and 6 bases from J, the junction kept 9 bases outside the gene matches. The CDR3: CASSNSGSLSNEQFF. The CDR3 nucleotides are TGTGCCAGCAGCAACAGCGGGAGCTTAAGCAATGAGCAGTTCTTC.

The gene calls are TRBV5-5 and TRBJ1-1; perhaps TRBD1 as D (5 bases). CDR1 and CDR2 from the germline V gene are SGHKS and YYEKEE (reference sequence). Trimming removed 1 base at V and 8 bases at J, with 9 bases between. The CDR3 runs to 12 residues. The CDR3 is CASSLYDREAFF. The CDR3 DNA sequence: TGTGCCAGCAGCTTGTATGACAGAGAAGCTTTCTTT.

This chain connects TRBV12-3 or TRBV12-4 to TRBJ2-1; D unclear. V shed 2 bases and J shed 5 bases, with 7 bases lying between them. This CDR3 is 13 amino acids long. The CDR3 here is CASSLTVNNEQFF. CDR3 nucleotide sequence: TGTGCCAGCAGTTTAACTGTCAACAATGAGCAGTTCTTC.

This clone showed up just a few times. The J gene is TRBJ1-6, the V gene TRBV7-2; D gene ambiguous. Trimming left V 6 bases short and J 0 bases short, with 15 bases between. This CDR3 has 17 residues. Germline V gives CDR1 SGHTA, CDR2 FQGNSA. The CDR3: CASRSSPLSSYNSPLHF. CDR3 nucleotides: TGTGCCAGCAGATCGAGCCCCCTAAGCTCCTATAATTCACCCCTCCACTTT.

This sequence joins TRBV2 and TRBJ2-7, with a possible D match to TRBD1 (5 bases). Trimming shortened V by 3 bases and J by 4 bases, and 16 bases separated the two germline ends. The germline V gene encodes CDR1 SNHLY and CDR2 FYNNEI. CDR3 length: 15 residues. The CDR3 coding sequence is TGTGCCAGCAGTGACAAGGGGCGCAGGCCATACGAGCAGTACGTC. Translated, it gives CASSDKGRRPYEQYV.

This clone has more than one count but fewer than ten. The chain has TRBV16 and TRBJ1-5, with D maybe TRBD1 (6 bases). This CDR3 contains 16 residues. Between the trimmed V and J ends, which lost 4 bases and 2 bases, there was a span of 15 bases. Per the germline V gene, CDR1 is KGHSY and CDR2 is FQNENV. This CDR3 reads CASSPTTDRGNQPQHF. CDR3 nucleotide sequence: TGTGCCAGCAGCCCTACCACGGACAGAGGCAATCAGCCCCAGCATTTT.

The gene calls are TRBV12-1 and TRBJ2-3; the D call TRBD2 from the table was never checked on the DNA. TRBV12-1 is noted as a pseudogene. CDR3 size: 15 residues. The CDR3 nucleotides read TGTGCCAGCAGCACCAGACTTAGGCGCACAGATACGCAGTATTTT. Amino acid sequence: CASSTRLRRTDTQYF.

This rearrangement joins TRBV5-4 to TRBJ1-5, with 8 bases matching TRBD1. CDR3 size: 14 residues. Germline assignment: CDR1 SGHNT and CDR2 YYREEE (reference sequence). The J segment lost 7 bases and the V segment lost 1 base, leaving 4 bases of the junction unmatched. DNA for the CDR3: TGTGCCAGCAGCTTGCAGGGGGCCGGGCAGCCCCAGCATTTT. It is translated as CASSLQGAGQPQHF.

The chain is built from TRBV6-2 or TRBV6-3 and TRBJ1-5, with D uncertain. This CDR3 region has 13 residues. Trimming removed 4 bases at V and 5 bases at J, with 9 bases between. The V gene's germline CDR1 is MNHEY and CDR2 SVGEGT. Here the CDR3 DNA reads TGTGCCAGCAGTTTGCTTCGGGATCAGCCCCAGCATTTT. It codes for CASSLLRDQPQHF.

The chain couples TRBV4-1 to TRBJ2-6; 7 nucleotides agree with TRBD1. The CDR3 has 18 amino acids. Germline trimming cut 2 bases from V and 0 bases from J; bases unmatched to any gene: 7. Looked up from germline, CDR1 is MGHRA and CDR2 is YSYEKL. CDR3 in DNA: TGCGCCAGCAGCCAAACGGCAGGGGGTACCTCTGGGGCCAACGTCCTGACTTTC. It encodes CASSQTAGGTSGANVLTF.

The chain recombines TRBV4-3 with TRBJ2-1, with D hard to call. Trimming removed 0 bases at V and 3 bases at J, with 6 bases between. From germline, CDR1 is LGHNA and CDR2 YSLEER. The CDR3 runs 14 residues. The CDR3 coding sequence is TGCGCCAGCAGCCAAGACAGGTTCTACAATGAGCAGTTCTTC. Its translation is CASSQDRFYNEQFF.

A word on this clone: An end of the junction differs from the germline gene, which may be a read error. The chain recombines TRBV7-7 with TRBJ1-4, with 9 nucleotides matching TRBD1. The CDR3 spans 15 residues. Germline assignment: CDR1 SSHAT and CDR2 FNYEAQ (reference sequence). The CDR3 region has the DNA TGTGCTAGCAGCCGGACAGGGGCAACTAATGAAAAACTGTTTTTT. It translates to CASSRTGATNEKLFF.

V and J are TRBV28 and TRBJ2-7; 8 bases are shared with TRBD2. Trimming cost V 4 bases and J 3 bases; bases outside gene matches: 2. Germline assignment: CDR1 MDHEN and CDR2 SYDVKM. This CDR3 comprises 13 residues. The CDR3 sequence is CASSSGRGYEQYF. The CDR3 nucleotides read TGTGCCAGCAGTTCCGGGAGGGGCTACGAGCAGTACTTC.

The chain employs TRBV5-1 and TRBJ2-3; 7 bases line up with TRBD2. With V trimmed by 5 bases and J by 4 bases, 4 bases remained unmatched. The length of the CDR3 is 13 residues. CDR1 is SGHRS and CDR2 is YFSETQ in the germline V gene. The CDR3: CASSPTSADTQYF. CDR3 nucleotide sequence: TGCGCCAGCAGTCCCACTAGCGCAGATACGCAGTATTTT.

The chain combines TRBV5-1 with TRBJ2-1; TRBD2 agrees at 11 bases. This CDR3 is 18 amino acids long. V lost 1 base and J lost 2; bases outside the gene matches: 8. CDR1 is SGHRS, CDR2 YFSETQ, per germline. The DNA of the CDR3 is TGCGCCAGCAGCTTGCCACCTGGGACTAGCGGAGCCTACAATGAGCAGTTCTTC. It yields the protein CASSLPPGTSGAYNEQFF.

This chain uses TRBV3-1 (or the pseudogene TRBV3-2) with TRBJ1-2; 11 positions match TRBD1. The germline V gene encodes CDR1 LGHDT and CDR2 YNNKEL (reference sequence). V was clipped by 1 base and J by 4 bases; unmatched bases: 8. This CDR3 region has 17 residues. CDR3: CASSQAGTGGMSYGYTF. Written as DNA, the CDR3 is TGTGCCAGCAGCCAAGCCGGGACAGGGGGAATGAGCTATGGCTACACCTTC.

J is TRBJ1-2 and V is TRBV5-1; tentative D call: TRBD1 (6 bases). This CDR3 spans 15 amino acids. The ends were cut back, 3 bases at V and 3 bases at J, with 15 bases in the middle. Germline CDR1 SGHRS, CDR2 YFSETQ. The CDR3, as DNA: TGCGCCAGCAGCTATACAGGGCTCCCCTACTATGGCTACACCTTC. It specifies CASSYTGLPYYGYTF.

This clone was seen a few times. The chain joins TRBV28 to TRBJ2-7; no firm D call. CDR1 and CDR2 (germline): MDHEN, SYDVKM. The ends were cut back, 2 bases at V and 5 bases at J, with 4 bases in the middle. The CDR3 has 11 amino acids. CDR3 sequence (DNA): TGTGCCAGCAGTTTAGCGAACGAGCAGTACTTC. Its translation is CASSLANEQYF.